This TCR beta chain was captured by sequencing in a study of T cell responses to AZD1222 COVID-19 vaccine. CDR3 length: 13 residues. Trimming left V 4 bases short and J 3 bases short, with 7 bases between. Germline loops: CDR1 MRHNA, CDR2 SNTAGT. Clones were sequenced by immunoSEQ multiplex PCR, and TCRdb holds only the in-frame ones, with some missing. This table has over 110,000 clones, approximately 90% appearing once. The J gene is TRBJ1-5, the V gene TRBV6-4; D is undetermined. This material consisted of peripheral blood, taken on day 0 of AZD1222 vaccination. The receptor comes from an adult in good health. CDR3 protein: CASSVQTNQPQHF. CDR3 bases: TGTGCCAGCAGTGTACAGACCAATCAGCCCCAGCATTTT.